The 28 T cell receptor beta chains given below trace back to one sample, sequenced in a study of OX40 agonist ivuxolimab in advanced cancers. Generated by immunoSEQ multiplex PCR, the TCRdb table keeps only in-frame clones and is missing some. The profile covers roughly 74,000 clones, with approximately 93% appearing a single time and about a fifth taken by the ten largest. This material consisted of CD4+ or CD8+ T cells sorted from blood, taken in a trial of the OX40 agonist ivuxolimab. Source of these receptors: an adult with an advanced solid tumor such as melanoma, head and neck, liver or kidney cancer.

The rearrangement joins TRBV19 to TRBJ2-7; D is uncertain. The germline gives CDR1 LNHDA, CDR2 SQIVND (reference sequence). This CDR3 region has 13 residues. Between the trimmed V and J ends, which lost 5 bases and 2 bases, there was a span of 10 bases. CDR3 region: CASSLDRAYEQYF. CDR3 DNA sequence: TGTGCCAGTAGTCTCGACCGAGCCTACGAGCAGTACTTC. The full variable domain, completed using reference TRBV19 and TRBJ2-7, is DGGITQSPKYLFRKEGQNVTLSCEQNLNHDAMYWYRQDPGQGLRLIYYSQIVNDFQKGDIAEGYSVSREKKESFPLTVTSAQKNPTAFYLCASSLDRAYEQYFGPGTRLTVT.

This clone was detected once. The chain joins TRBV7-9 to TRBJ2-3; 10 nucleotides align to TRBD2. V lost 4 bases and J lost 4; bases outside the gene matches: 8. Germline V gives CDR1 SEHNR, CDR2 FQNEAQ (reference sequence). The length of the CDR3 is 16 residues. The CDR3 region has the DNA TGTGCCAGCAGCTCCACCGGGACTAGCGTGGCAGATACGCAGTATTTT. This gives the protein CASSSTGTSVADTQYF.

This rearrangement joins TRBV6-1 to TRBJ2-3; D unclear. Per germline, CDR1 MNHNS and CDR2 SASEGT. This CDR3 spans 13 amino acids. V lost 5 bases and J lost 0, with 6 bases in between. The CDR3 here is CASSPYSTDTQYF. The CDR3, as DNA: TGTGCCAGCAGTCCCTATAGCACAGATACGCAGTATTTT.

Only one count was recorded for this clone. The CDR3 loop reads CASSFYGGGPADEQFF. The CDR3 DNA sequence: TGTGCCAGTAGTTTTTATGGGGGGGGGCCGGCCGATGAGCAGTTCTTC. This chain uses TRBV19 with TRBJ2-1; a possible D gene is TRBD2 (7 bases). This CDR3 is 16 amino acids long. V gave up 5 bases and J gave up 8 bases, with 22 bases separating them. Germline V gene sequence: CDR1 LNHDA, CDR2 SQIVND (reference sequence).

Written as DNA, the CDR3 is TGCAGTGCCACGACAGGGTTGGGCTACACCTTC. The encoded protein is CSATTGLGYTF. This chain connects TRBV20-1 to TRBJ1-2, with TRBD1 matching over 7 bases. The CDR3 sequence is 11 residues long. The V segment lost 6 bases and the J segment 8 bases; nucleotides outside the gene matches: 6. CDR1 is DFQATT, CDR2 SNEGSKA, per germline (reference sequence).

This chain joins TRBV11-2 and TRBJ1-1; the D gene is possibly TRBD1 (5 bases). The CDR3 is 14 amino acids. Germline lookup yields CDR1 SGHAT and CDR2 FQNNGV. V gave up 1 base and J gave up 5 bases, with 11 bases separating them. The CDR3 nucleotides read TGTGCCAGCAGCTTAGCAGGGTGGGGAACTGAAGCTTTCTTT. As protein: CASSLAGWGTEAFF. The full variable domain, in which reference TRBV11-2 and TRBJ1-1 provide the parts outside the CDR3, is EAGVAQSPRYKIIEKRQSVAFWCNPISGHATLYWYQQILGQGPKLLIQFQNNGVVDDSQLPKDRFSAERLKGVDSTLKIQPAKLEDSAVYLCASSLAGWGTEAFFGQGTRLTVV.

This rearrangement joins TRBV27 to TRBJ1-2; no firm D call. Germline V CDR1 and CDR2: MNHEY, SMNVEV (reference sequence). V lost 4 bases to trimming and J lost 8 bases, with 20 bases between them. The CDR3 totals 15 residues. CDR3 nucleotide sequence: TGTGCCAGCAGTTCCTCCGCCAACGGGGTGGCGGGCTACACCTTC. Translation: CASSSSANGVAGYTF.

This chain joins TRBV11-2 and TRBJ1-2; D not certain. The germline CDR1 and CDR2 sequences are SGHAT and FQNNGV. The CDR3 loop spans 13 amino acids. V gave up 5 bases and J gave up 4 bases, with 11 bases separating them. For the CDR3, the DNA is TGTGCCAGCAGCCTGGGCGGGTCCTATGGCTACACCTTC. Protein: CASSLGGSYGYTF.

V and J are TRBV2 and TRBJ2-7; D unclear. The CDR3 runs to 13 residues. V lost 3 bases and J lost 3, with 9 bases in between. Germline CDR1 is SNHLY and CDR2 is FYNNEI. The CDR3 nucleotides read TGTGCCAGCAGTGAGCTGGCTGACTACGAGCAGTACTTC. It yields the protein CASSELADYEQYF.

The CDR3 region is CASSQGWGEAFF. The CDR3 nucleotides are TGTGCCAGCAGCCAAGGGTGGGGTGAAGCTTTCTTT. This chain uses TRBV14 with TRBJ1-1; D uncertain. CDR3 length: 12 residues. Germline values: CDR1 SGHDN, CDR2 FVKESK. The V and J ends lost 1 base and 7 bases respectively, with 7 bases between them.

V is TRBV5-6 and J is TRBJ1-1; 7 bases match TRBD1. Germline CDR1 SGHDT, CDR2 YYEEEE. The CDR3 covers 14 residues. With V trimmed by 4 bases and J by 2 bases, 5 bases remained unmatched. CDR3 in amino acids: CASSRDRLNTEAFF. CDR3 DNA: TGTGCCAGCAGCAGGGACAGACTTAACACTGAAGCTTTCTTT. Full variable domain (outside the CDR3, taken from reference TRBV5-6 and TRBJ1-1): DAGVTQSPTHLIKTRGQQVTLRCSPKSGHDTVSWYQQALGQGPQFIFQYYEEEERQRGNFPDRFSGHQFPNYSSELNVNALLLGDSALYLCASSRDRLNTEAFFGQGTRLTVV.

V and J are TRBV27 and TRBJ1-1; 8 bases line up with TRBD1. Trimming at V came to 6 bases and at J to 1 base, leaving 4 bases not matched to a gene. Germline CDR1 MNHEY, CDR2 SMNVEV (reference sequence). The CDR3 is 14 amino acids. The CDR3 region is CASSPDRGNTEAFF. The CDR3 DNA reads as TGTGCCAGCAGCCCCGACAGGGGGAACACTGAAGCTTTCTTT.

The rearrangement uses TRBV29-1 and TRBJ2-7, with D unresolved. With 3 bases removed from V and 5 bases from J, the gap between germline ends came to 14 bases. The CDR3 runs 13 residues. Germline loops: CDR1 SQVTM, CDR2 ANQGSEA. In DNA, the CDR3 is TGCAGCGTTGATGGGTTAGATCCTCACGAGCAGTACTTC. It translates to CSVDGLDPHEQYF.

The chain joins TRBV19 to TRBJ2-7; no clear D. The CDR3 is 15 amino acids. The V gene's germline CDR1 is LNHDA and CDR2 SQIVND (reference sequence). V lost 3 bases and J 0 bases, leaving 12 bases between the germline ends. CDR3 loop: CASSITPRSSYEQYF. As DNA, the CDR3 is TGTGCCAGTAGTATTACCCCCCGGAGCTCCTACGAGCAGTACTTC.

The J gene is TRBJ2-5, the V gene TRBV2; 15 nucleotides line up with TRBD2. Germline trimming cut 4 bases from V and 5 bases from J; bases unmatched to any gene: 17. This CDR3 is built from 20 residues. Germline values: CDR1 SNHLY, CDR2 FYNNEI. CDR3 residues: CASSGAAGLAGGPQGETQYF. The CDR3 DNA is TGTGCCAGCAGTGGCGCCGCGGGACTAGCGGGGGGCCCACAAGGGGAGACCCAGTACTTC.

This chain uses TRBV15 with TRBJ2-2; TRBD2 agrees at 14 bases. This CDR3 has 19 amino acids. Germline values: CDR1 LNHNV, CDR2 YYDKDF (reference sequence). V gave up 0 bases and J gave up 6 bases; unmatched junction bases: 9. The CDR3 region is CATSRDRTGLAGEAGELFF. The DNA of the CDR3 is TGTGCCACCAGCAGAGATCGAACGGGACTAGCGGGAGAGGCCGGGGAGCTGTTTTTT.

On this clone: At the DNA level, this CDR3 is encoded by other sequences in the same sample as well. The chain recombines TRBV7-9 with TRBJ1-3; 7 nucleotides agree with TRBD1. J was trimmed by 2 bases and V by 5 bases; bases with no gene match: 9. The germline V gene has CDR1 SEHNR and CDR2 FQNEAQ (reference sequence). This CDR3 region has 16 residues. In DNA form, the CDR3 reads TGTGCCAGCAGCCCCGACAGGGTGGTCCCTGGAAACACCATATATTTT. Translated, it gives CASSPDRVVPGNTIYF.

The rearrangement joins TRBV19 to TRBJ1-1; D unclear. Between the trimmed V and J ends, which lost 3 bases and 2 bases, there was a span of 10 bases. CDR3 length: 14 residues. The germline gives CDR1 LNHDA, CDR2 SQIVND (reference sequence). The DNA of the CDR3 is TGTGCCAGTAGTATCCCGGGTCCTAACACTGAAGCTTTCTTT. Encoded protein: CASSIPGPNTEAFF.

The J gene is TRBJ2-5, the V gene TRBV11-2; 9 positions match TRBD2. The length of the CDR3 is 19 residues. The J segment lost 7 bases and the V segment lost 2 bases, leaving 20 bases of the junction unmatched. Germline V lookup: CDR1 SGHAT, CDR2 FQNNGV. This CDR3 reads CASSLSVMGLAFSEGTQYF. The CDR3 bases are TGTGCCAGCAGCTTAAGCGTCATGGGACTAGCATTTTCCGAAGGGACCCAGTACTTC.

The genes are TRBV19 and TRBJ1-4; TRBD1 agrees at 9 bases. The CDR3 extends over 14 amino acids. Germline-derived CDR1 and CDR2 are LNHDA and SQIVND (reference sequence). Unmatched junction bases numbered 5, after V lost 6 bases and J lost 6 bases. The CDR3 sequence: CASSQQGAYEKLFF. The CDR3 DNA reads TGTGCCAGTAGCCAACAGGGGGCTTATGAAAAACTGTTTTTT.

The chain has TRBV10-3 and TRBJ1-1; no clear D gene. Trimming stripped 4 bases from V and 0 bases from J, with 3 bases between. From germline, CDR1 is ENHRY and CDR2 SYGVKD. CDR3 length: 12 residues. The CDR3 reads CAISAMNTEAFF. In DNA form, the CDR3 reads TGTGCCATCAGTGCAATGAACACTGAAGCTTTCTTT.

The chain carries TRBV7-3 and TRBJ2-3; D perhaps matches TRBD1 (6 bases). Germline V lookup: CDR1 SGHTA, CDR2 FQGTGA. Trimming shortened V by 0 bases and J by 1 base, and 14 bases separated the two germline ends. This CDR3 is built from 17 residues. The CDR3 sequence: CASSLTLGTQGTDTQYF. CDR3 nucleotides: TGTGCCAGCAGCTTAACCCTCGGGACACAAGGCACAGATACGCAGTATTTT. The complete variable domain, with remaining parts taken from reference TRBV7-3 and TRBJ2-3, reads GAGVSQTPSNKVTEKGKYVELRCDPISGHTALYWYRQSLGQGPEFLIYFQGTGAADDSGLPNDRFFAVRPEGSVSTLKIQRTERGDSAVYLCASSLTLGTQGTDTQYFGPGTRLTVL.

The rearrangement joins TRBV19 to TRBJ2-2, with TRBD1 as a possible D gene (6 bases). Trimming shortened V by 5 bases and J by 4 bases, and 20 bases separated the two germline ends. The germline V gene has CDR1 LNHDA and CDR2 SQIVND (reference sequence). This CDR3 has 17 amino acids. CDR3 sequence: CASSPRVTGMSTGELFF. CDR3 nucleotide sequence: TGTGCCAGTAGTCCAAGGGTCACAGGGATGTCCACCGGGGAGCTGTTTTTT.

This rearrangement joins TRBV27 to TRBJ2-5; no reliable D call. V was clipped by 3 bases and J by 6 bases, with 5 bases between them. Per the germline V gene, CDR1 is MNHEY and CDR2 is SMNVEV (reference sequence). The CDR3 is made up of 11 amino acids. This chain's CDR3 is CASSFLQTQYF. CDR3 bases: TGTGCCAGCAGTTTCCTGCAGACCCAGTACTTC.

This clone was found once. The rearrangement links TRBV9 to TRBJ2-5; D ambiguous. CDR3 size: 12 residues. The V gene lost 4 bases and the J gene lost 5 bases, with 9 bases spanning the gap. Germline values: CDR1 SGDLS, CDR2 YYNGEE. In DNA form, the CDR3 reads TGTGCCAGCAGCCCCCCCGGGGAGACCCAGTACTTC. Its translation is CASSPPGETQYF.

The chain combines TRBV4-3 with TRBJ1-5, with 7 bases lining up with TRBD1. The CDR3 has 17 amino acids. With V trimmed by 0 bases and J by 7 bases, 12 bases remained unmatched. The germline V gene has CDR1 LGHNA and CDR2 YSLEER. The CDR3 sequence: CASSQDPSQGGGQPQHF. CDR3 sequence (DNA): TGCGCCAGCAGCCAAGACCCGTCTCAGGGGGGCGGACAGCCCCAGCATTTT.

J is TRBJ2-7 and V is TRBV6-5; D may correspond to TRBD1 or TRBD2 (5 bases each). V gave up 6 bases and J gave up 7 bases, with 16 bases separating them. This CDR3 region has 13 residues. Per germline, CDR1 MNHEY and CDR2 SVGAGI. For the CDR3, the DNA is TGTGCCAGCAGCGCCCCCGGGGACGGAGAGCAGTACTTC. It translates to CASSAPGDGEQYF.

The rearrangement joins TRBV5-1 to TRBJ1-1, with no clear D. The CDR3 consists of 15 residues. Germline loops: CDR1 SGHRS, CDR2 YFSETQ. The V end lost 0 bases, the J end lost 3 bases, and 12 bases lay between the germline ends. The CDR3 nucleotides are TGCGCCAGCAGCTTGGCGAGGCGTGAGGACACTGAAGCTTTCTTT. Protein product: CASSLARREDTEAFF. The variable domain in full, with the rest retrieved from reference TRBV5-1 and TRBJ1-1, is KAGVTQTPRYLIKTRGQQVTLSCSPISGHRSVSWYQQTPGQGLQFLFEYFSETQRNKGNFPGRFSGRQFSNSRSEMNVSTLELGDSALYLCASSLARREDTEAFFGQGTRLTVV.